This T cell receptor beta chain was retrieved from a study of OX40 agonist ivuxolimab in advanced cancers. With 9 bases removed from V and 1 base from J, the gap between germline ends came to 10 bases. The germline gives CDR1 SGHTA, CDR2 FQGNSA. The CDR3 extends over 13 amino acids. Peripheral blood came from all dose cohorts at three timepoints. Assay: immunoSEQ multiplex PCR; the TCRdb copy retains only in-frame clones and omits some. The sample includes about 73,000 clones, over 75% of them seen just once. The sequencing here drew on CD4+ or CD8+ T cells sorted from blood, taken in a trial of the OX40 agonist ivuxolimab. The rearrangement links TRBV7-2 to TRBJ1-5; possibly TRBD1 for D (5 bases). This clonotype originated in an adult with an advanced solid tumor such as melanoma, head and neck, liver or kidney cancer. The CDR3 sequence: CASMRDSNQPQHF. CDR3 DNA sequence: TGTGCCAGTATGCGGGACAGCAATCAGCCCCAGCATTTT.